This is a list of T cell receptor beta chains from one sample in a study of response to subunit inactivated influenza vaccine. TCRdb reprocessed the RT-PCR reads via MiXCR and lists one record per CDR3 protein. Of about 480,000 distinct CDR3 sequences in the sample, around 25% are singletons; the top ten hold under 2.5%. This specimen was CD4+ T cells sorted from PBMCs, taken roughly 5 days after vaccination. All receptors come from a man aged 50 or older who received an inactivated influenza vaccine. Both conserved end residues are part of each CDR3. A D gene is named only where the DNA matches it firmly. Clone size is shown for a subset of rows, as once, few, many or a class of expanded clone.

NA,TRBD2,TRBJ2-5,TRBV7-3,TGTGCCAGCAGCTTAAGTGGCGGGAGAGGACCGGGCGAGACCCAGTACTTC,CASSLSGGRGPGETQYF
few,NA,TRBJ2-2,TRBV12-3/TRBV12-4,TGTGCCAGCAGTTTTCGACAGCCCACCGGGGAGCTGTTTTTT,CASSFRQPTGELFF
few,TRBD1,TRBJ2-5,TRBV5-1,TGCGCCAGCAGCTTGGGTTCCGGGACAGCCCAAGAGACCCAGTACTTC,CASSLGSGTAQETQYF
NA,NA,TRBJ2-5,TRBV7-2,TGTGCCAGCAGCAGAAGACTCAGCGGGGAGACCCAGTACTTC,CASSRRLSGETQYF
NA,TRBD2,TRBJ2-5,TRBV3-1,TGTGCCAGCAGCCTCGTCACCGGGAGGGTGGAGACCCAGTACTTC,CASSLVTGRVETQYF
few,TRBD1,TRBJ2-7,TRBV20-1,TGCAGTGCTAGTTCAGGGGGCGAGCAGTACTTC,CSASSGGEQYF
NA,TRBD2,TRBJ2-3,TRBV11-2,TGTGCCAGCAGCTTAAGAGCGGGGGGCGATACGCAGTATTTT,CASSLRAGGDTQYF
few,TRBD2,TRBJ2-5,TRBV7-9,TGTGCCAGCAGCGGACTAGGGGAGACCCAGTACTTC,CASSGLGETQYF
NA,TRBD2,TRBJ2-3,TRBV20-1,TGCAGTGCTAGCCTCCTAGCGGGGGGGTTAAATACGCAGTATTTT,CSASLLAGGLNTQYF
NA,TRBD2,TRBJ2-3,TRBV11-1,TGTGCCAGCAGCTTCGGCCCCGGGTGGGGACTAGCGGGGGACACAGATACGCAGTATTTT,CASSFGPGWGLAGDTDTQYF
NA,TRBD2,TRBJ2-1,TRBV6-5,TGTGCCAGCAGTTACCCCGGTACTAGCGGGGCCCCTTCCTACAATGAGCAGTTCTTC,CASSYPGTSGAPSYNEQFF
NA,NA,TRBJ2-7,TRBV7-6,TGTGCCAGCAGCTTAGCCCCTGGACCCGACCCCTACGAGCAGTACTTC,CASSLAPGPDPYEQYF
NA,NA,TRBJ2-3,TRBV5-1,TGCGCCAGCAGCGCCAATCTGGATACGCAGTATTTT,CASSANLDTQYF
few,TRBD1,TRBJ2-2,TRBV12-3/TRBV12-4,TGTGCCAGCAGTTTGCAGGGGGCGGTCGGGGAGCTGTTTTTT,CASSLQGAVGELFF
NA,NA,TRBJ2-7,TRBV12-3/TRBV12-4,TGTGCCAGCAGTTTAGCCCCAGGGGGAGGGCAGTACTTC,CASSLAPGGGQYF
NA,TRBD1,TRBJ2-5,TRBV11-2,TGTGCCAGCAGCTTAGAGTTTGACAGGGGGTCAAGGGAGACCCAGTACTTC,CASSLEFDRGSRETQYF
NA,TRBD2,TRBJ2-5,TRBV12-3/TRBV12-4,TGTGCCAGCACCGGGGGGGGTAAAGAGACCCAGTACTTC,CASTGGGKETQYF
few,NA,TRBJ2-7,TRBV4-1,TGCGCCAGCAGCCAAGATGAGGGCCTCTACGAGCAGTACTTC,CASSQDEGLYEQYF
NA,NA,TRBJ2-5,TRBV29-1,TGCAGCGTCCAACGGCAGGGAGGAGTCGAGACCCAGTACTTC,CSVQRQGGVETQYF
NA,TRBD2,TRBJ2-5,TRBV10-3,TGTGCCATCAGTGCGGGACTAGCGGGGCTACAAGAGACCCAGTACTTC,CAISAGLAGLQETQYF
few,TRBD1,TRBJ2-1,TRBV20-1,TGCAGTGCCCCGGGACAGCCCTACAATGAGCAGTTCTTC,CSAPGQPYNEQFF
NA,TRBD2,TRBJ2-5,TRBV10-3,TGTGCCATCAGTGCGGCTAGCGGGGCGGAGACCCAGTACTTC,CAISAASGAETQYF
NA,NA,TRBJ1-6,TRBV7-2,TGTGCCAGCAGCCCTCGGCAGGGCGATACCCTCCACTTT,CASSPRQGDTLHF
few,NA,TRBJ2-1,TRBV24-1,TGTGCCACCAGTGATTTTGGCCAGGGTGAGCAGTTCTTC,CATSDFGQGEQFF
NA,NA,TRBJ2-5,TRBV7-9,TGTGCCAGCAGCTCCCCCGGAGGGGCGACCCCGCCGACCCAGTACTTC,CASSSPGGATPPTQYF
NA,NA,TRBJ2-2,TRBV20-1,TGCAGTGCTAGAGATATGGCAGGGGCAAACACCGGGGAGCTGTTTTTT,CSARDMAGANTGELFF
NA,TRBD1,TRBJ2-5,TRBV10-3,TGTGCCATCGCCGGGACAGGGAGCCAAGAGACCCAGTACTTC,CAIAGTGSQETQYF
few,TRBD1,TRBJ2-7,TRBV6-5,TGTGCCAGCAGTTACTCGACAGGGGCTACGACCTACGAGCAGTACTTC,CASSYSTGATTYEQYF
NA,TRBD2,TRBJ2-5,TRBV4-2,TGTGCCAGCAGCCGCGGGACTAGCGGGGGGGCCAGGGAGACCCAGTACTTC,CASSRGTSGGARETQYF
NA,NA,TRBJ1-6,TRBV4-2,TGTGCCAGCAGCCAAGGGAGGGAGTTATCACCCCTCCACTTT,CASSQGRELSPLHF
few,TRBD2,TRBJ2-5,TRBV12-3/TRBV12-4,TGTGCCAGCAGCGGACTAGCGGGGGAGACCCAGTACTTC,CASSGLAGETQYF
NA,TRBD2,TRBJ2-3,TRBV7-9,TGTGCCAGCAGCGCGGCGGGACTAGCGGGAGTCTCGCAGTATTTT,CASSAAGLAGVSQYF
NA,TRBD2,TRBJ2-7,TRBV5-5,TGTGCCAGCAGCTGGACTAGCGGGACCTACGAGCAGTACTTC,CASSWTSGTYEQYF
NA,NA,TRBJ2-5,TRBV20-1,TGCAGTGCTTCTGAAGAGACCCAGTACTTC,CSASEETQYF
NA,NA,TRBJ2-1,TRBV29-1,TGCAGCACCTTGTATACGACCTCGGGCGCCCATGAGCAGTTCTTC,CSTLYTTSGAHEQFF
NA,NA,TRBJ2-7,TRBV5-5,TGTGCCAGCAGCTCAGGTCCTACCTCTTCGGTCTACGAGCAGTACTTC,CASSSGPTSSVYEQYF
NA,TRBD2,TRBJ2-7,TRBV10-3,TGTGCCATCAGTGCTGGGGGGGATTCGACCTACGAGCAGTACTTC,CAISAGGDSTYEQYF
NA,NA,TRBJ1-1,TRBV5-1,TGCGCCAGCAGCCCGCTTTCCGGGACACACACTGAAGCTTTCTTT,CASSPLSGTHTEAFF
many,NA,TRBJ1-5,TRBV20-1,TGCAGTGCTAGGCCGGCAGGGCTGTTGAGCAATCAGCCCCAGCATTTT,CSARPAGLLSNQPQHF
NA,TRBD1,TRBJ2-7,TRBV4-2,TGTGCCAGCAGCCAAGACGGGACAGACTACGAGCAGTACTTC,CASSQDGTDYEQYF
few,NA,TRBJ1-4,TRBV12-3/TRBV12-4,TGTGCCAGCGGCATATGGACTGTCCTCAATGAAAAACTGTTTTTT,CASGIWTVLNEKLFF